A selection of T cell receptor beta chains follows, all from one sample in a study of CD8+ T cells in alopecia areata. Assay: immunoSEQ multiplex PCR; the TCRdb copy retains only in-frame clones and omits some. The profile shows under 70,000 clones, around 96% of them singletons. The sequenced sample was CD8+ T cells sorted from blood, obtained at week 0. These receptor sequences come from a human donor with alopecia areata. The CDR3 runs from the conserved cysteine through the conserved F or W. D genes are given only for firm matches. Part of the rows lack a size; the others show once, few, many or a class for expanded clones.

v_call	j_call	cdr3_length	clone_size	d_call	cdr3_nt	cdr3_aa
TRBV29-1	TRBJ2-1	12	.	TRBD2	TGCAGCGGACTAGCGGGGTTCAATGAGCAGTTCTTC	CSGLAGFNEQFF
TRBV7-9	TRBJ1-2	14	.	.	TGTGCCAGCAGCTCACTTAGGGTTAACTATGGCTACACCTTC	CASSSLRVNYGYTF
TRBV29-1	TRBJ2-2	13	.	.	TGCAGCGTTGTAACGGGAGACACCGGGGAGCTGTTTTTT	CSVVTGDTGELFF
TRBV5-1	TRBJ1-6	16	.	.	TGCGCCAGCAGTTCGGGGTTTAGCTCCTATAATTCACCCCTCCACTTT	CASSSGFSSYNSPLHF
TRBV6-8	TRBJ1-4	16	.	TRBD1	TGTGCCAGCAGTTACCGGGACAGGGGAACTAATGAAAAACTGTTTTTT	CASSYRDRGTNEKLFF
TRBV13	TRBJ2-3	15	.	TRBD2	TGTGCCAGCAGCTTAGGACTAGCGGGGGAGGATACGCAGTATTTT	CASSLGLAGEDTQYF
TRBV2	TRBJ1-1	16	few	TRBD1	TGTGCCAGCAGTGGGACAGGGGATTACATGAACACTGAAGCTTTCTTT	CASSGTGDYMNTEAFF
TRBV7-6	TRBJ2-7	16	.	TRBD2	TGTGCCAGCAGCCCCCATACTAGCGGGGGAATCTACGAGCAGTACTTC	CASSPHTSGGIYEQYF
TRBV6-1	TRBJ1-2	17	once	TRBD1	TGTGCCAGCAGTGCCAAGAGAACCGGGACAGGGCCTTATGGCTACACCTTC	CASSAKRTGTGPYGYTF
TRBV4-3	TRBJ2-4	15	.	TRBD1	TGCGCCAGCAGCCCGGACAGGGCGACAAAAAACATTCAGTACTTC	CASSPDRATKNIQYF
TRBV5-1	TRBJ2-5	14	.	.	TGCGCCAGCAGCTTGTATCAGGGAGTGGAGACCCAGTACTTC	CASSLYQGVETQYF
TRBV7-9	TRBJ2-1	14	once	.	TGTGCCAGCAGCTTATACGGTTCGGGGAATGAGCAGTTCTTC	CASSLYGSGNEQFF
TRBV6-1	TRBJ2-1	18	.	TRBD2	TGTGCCAGCAGTGAAACCAGACTAGCGGGGGTAGGCTACAATGAGCAGTTCTTC	CASSETRLAGVGYNEQFF
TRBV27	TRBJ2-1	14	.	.	TGTGCCAGCAGGTTCGGTGGGGCCTACAATGAGCAGTTCTTC	CASRFGGAYNEQFF
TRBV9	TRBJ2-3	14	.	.	TGTGCCAGCAGCGTACGCGGGCGCACAGATACGCAGTATTTT	CASSVRGRTDTQYF
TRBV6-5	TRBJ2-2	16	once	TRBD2	TGTGCCAGCAGTTTGTCGACTAGCGGTAACACCGGGGAGCTGTTTTTT	CASSLSTSGNTGELFF
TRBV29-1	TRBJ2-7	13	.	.	TGCAGCGTTGCGACAGCTTCCTCCTACGAGCAGTACTTC	CSVATASSYEQYF
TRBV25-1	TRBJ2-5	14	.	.	TGTGCCAGCAGTGAACAGGGGTTGCAGGAGACCCAGTACTTC	CASSEQGLQETQYF
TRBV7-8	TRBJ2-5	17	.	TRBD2	TGTGCCAGCAGCCCGGGACTAGCGGGGGGCGCCGGGGTGACCCAGTACTTC	CASSPGLAGGAGVTQYF
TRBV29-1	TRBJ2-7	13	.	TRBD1	TGCAGCGTTGGCCCGGGACAGGGCTACGAGCAGTACTTC	CSVGPGQGYEQYF
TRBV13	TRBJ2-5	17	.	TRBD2	TGTGCCAGCAGCTTAGTTTCGAGAGCGGGGGAACAAGAGACCCAGTACTTC	CASSLVSRAGEQETQYF
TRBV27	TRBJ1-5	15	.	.	TGTGCCAGCAGTTTGGGGCAGATTAGCAATCAGCCCCAGCATTTT	CASSLGQISNQPQHF
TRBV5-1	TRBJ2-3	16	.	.	TGCGCCAGCAGCTACCCCGCAGGGGCCCTCACAGATACGCAGTATTTT	CASSYPAGALTDTQYF
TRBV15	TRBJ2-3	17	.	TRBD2	TGTGCCACCAGCAGAGAAGACCTAGCGGGGTCCACAGATACGCAGTATTTT	CATSREDLAGSTDTQYF
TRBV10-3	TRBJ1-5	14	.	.	TGTGCCATCGGAGGACGGACTGGGAATCAGCCCCAGCATTTT	CAIGGRTGNQPQHF
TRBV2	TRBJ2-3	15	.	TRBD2	TGTGCCAGCAGGATGACTAGCGGGGGCACAGATACGCAGTATTTT	CASRMTSGGTDTQYF
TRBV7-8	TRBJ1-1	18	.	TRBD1	TGTGCCAGCAGCTTGACAGGGGGGACAGGGCTGATGAACACTGAAGCTTTCTTT	CASSLTGGTGLMNTEAFF
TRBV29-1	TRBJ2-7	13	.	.	TGCAGCGTTTGGTACAGGAGCTCCTACGAGCAGTACTTC	CSVWYRSSYEQYF
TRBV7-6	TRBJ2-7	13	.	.	TGTGCCAGCAGCTTAACGGGAGATTACGAGCAGTACTTC	CASSLTGDYEQYF
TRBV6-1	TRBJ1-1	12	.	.	TGTGCCAGCAAGCCCCGAAACACTGAAGCTTTCTTT	CASKPRNTEAFF
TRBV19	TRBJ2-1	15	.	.	TGTGCCAGTACCCAGGACAAGAGCTCCTACAATGAGCAGTTCTTC	CASTQDKSSYNEQFF
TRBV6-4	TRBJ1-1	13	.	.	TGTGCCAGCAGTCCTAGCATGAACACTGAAGCTTTCTTT	CASSPSMNTEAFF
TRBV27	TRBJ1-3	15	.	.	TGTGCCAGCAGTCAGACTCGGAGCTCTGGAAACACCATATATTTT	CASSQTRSSGNTIYF
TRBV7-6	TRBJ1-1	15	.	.	TGTGCCAGCAGCCCGTTGCTACTAACCAACACTGAAGCTTTCTTT	CASSPLLLTNTEAFF
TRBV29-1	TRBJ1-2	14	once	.	TGCAGCGTTGAAGAACAGGGTTGGGGCTATGGCTACACCTTC	CSVEEQGWGYGYTF
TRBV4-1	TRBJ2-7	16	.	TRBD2	TGCGCCAGCAGCCAAGAAGGTACTAGCGGGGTGTACGAGCAGTACTTC	CASSQEGTSGVYEQYF
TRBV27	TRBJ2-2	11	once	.	TGTGCCAGCAGGGGTCCTGGGGAGCTGTTTTTT	CASRGPGELFF
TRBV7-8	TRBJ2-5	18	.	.	TGTGCCAGCAGCCCAACCGGGGCCGCTAGCTGGAGGGACGAGACCCAGTACTTC	CASSPTGAASWRDETQYF
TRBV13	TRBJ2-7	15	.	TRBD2	TGTGCCAGCAGCCCGGGACTAGCGGGTTCCTACGAGCAGTACTTC	CASSPGLAGSYEQYF
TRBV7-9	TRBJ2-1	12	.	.	TGTGCCAGCAGCTTAGGGTTTTCTGAGCAGTTCTTC	CASSLGFSEQFF
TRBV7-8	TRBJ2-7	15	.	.	TGTGCCAGCAGCCCCCGGGCGGTAGGGACCTACGAGCAGTACTTC	CASSPRAVGTYEQYF
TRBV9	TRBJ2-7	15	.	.	TGTGCCAGCAGCGTAGATAACACCCCTTCCTACGAGCAGTACTTC	CASSVDNTPSYEQYF
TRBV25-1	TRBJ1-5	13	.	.	TGTGCCAGCAGTGTGGGGTTTTATCAGCCCCAGCATTTT	CASSVGFYQPQHF
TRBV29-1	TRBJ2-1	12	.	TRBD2	TGCAGCGTTGAAGGGACTAGCGGGGAGCAGTTCTTC	CSVEGTSGEQFF
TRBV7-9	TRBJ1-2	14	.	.	TGTGCCAGCAGAGCAGCTCAGGTTACAGAAGGCTACACCTTC	CASRAAQVTEGYTF
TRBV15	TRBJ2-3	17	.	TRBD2	TGTGCCACCAGCAGAGTCCCGGGCGGGGGGGCCGATGATACGCAGTATTTT	CATSRVPGGGADDTQYF
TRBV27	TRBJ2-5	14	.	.	TGTGCCAGCAGCCCAACTACGGAGTTGGGGACCCAGTACTTC	CASSPTTELGTQYF
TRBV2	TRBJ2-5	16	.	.	TGTGCCAGCAGTGAAGTCGGCAGGGGATCAGGAGAGACCCAGTACTTC	CASSEVGRGSGETQYF
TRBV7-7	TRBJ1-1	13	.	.	TGTGCTAGCAGCTTCAGTCAGAACACTGAAGCTTTCTTT	CASSFSQNTEAFF
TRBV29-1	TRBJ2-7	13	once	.	TGCAGCGTTGAGCTACAGACTCCCTACGAGCAGTACTTC	CSVELQTPYEQYF
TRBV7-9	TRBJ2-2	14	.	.	TGTGCCAGCAGCAGTCGGGTGTACACCGGGGAGCTGTTTTTT	CASSSRVYTGELFF
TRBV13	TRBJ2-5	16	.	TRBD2	TGTGCCAGCAGCTTCCGACTAGCGGGGGGACAAGAGACCCAGTACTTC	CASSFRLAGGQETQYF
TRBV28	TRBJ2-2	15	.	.	TGTGCCAGCAGTATAGTATCCAGGGGCACCGGGGAGCTGTTTTTT	CASSIVSRGTGELFF
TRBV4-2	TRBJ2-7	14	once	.	TGTGCCAGCAGCCAAGGAGGCCTCAACCACGAGCAGTACTTC	CASSQGGLNHEQYF
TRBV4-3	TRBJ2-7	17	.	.	TGCGCCAGCAGCCAGTCCCTCGCAGGGTCCGGTGTCTACGAGCAGTACTTC	CASSQSLAGSGVYEQYF
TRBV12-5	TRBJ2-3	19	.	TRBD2	TGTGCTAGTGGTGAGGTCCTAGCGGGGGGACGCACTAGCACAGATACGCAGTATTTT	CASGEVLAGGRTSTDTQYF
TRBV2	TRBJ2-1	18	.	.	TGTGCCAGCAGTGAAGAGGGGGTTCCTAGAAGCTCCTACAATGAGCAGTTCTTC	CASSEEGVPRSSYNEQFF
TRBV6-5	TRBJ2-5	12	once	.	TGTGCCAGCAGTACATCCTTGGGGACCCAGTACTTC	CASSTSLGTQYF